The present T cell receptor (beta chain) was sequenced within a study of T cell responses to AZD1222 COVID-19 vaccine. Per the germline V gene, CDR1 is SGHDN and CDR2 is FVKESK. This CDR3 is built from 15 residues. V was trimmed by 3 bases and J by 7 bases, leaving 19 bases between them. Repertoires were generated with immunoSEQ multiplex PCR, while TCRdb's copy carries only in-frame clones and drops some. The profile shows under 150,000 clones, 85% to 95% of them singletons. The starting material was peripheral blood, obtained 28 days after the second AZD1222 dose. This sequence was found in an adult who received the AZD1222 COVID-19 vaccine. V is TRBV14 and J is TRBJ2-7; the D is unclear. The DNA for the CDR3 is TGTGCCAGCAGCCAGCTCGTTACGGATCCCTGGGAGCAGTACTTC. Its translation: CASSQLVTDPWEQYF.